The sequence of this T cell receptor beta chain was determined in a study of metastatic and nonmetastatic thyroid tumors. This clone was observed at least ten times. Through MiXCR, TCRdb re-clonotyped the PCR reads. The sample consists of about 93,000 clones, roughly 12% of them appearing once. V was clipped by 1 base and J by 2 bases; unmatched bases: 3. The CDR3 has 16 amino acids. Germline loops: CDR1 SGHDT, CDR2 YYEEEE. Patients underwent thyroid surgery, and none had received any treatment before it. The chain employs TRBV5-6 and TRBJ2-7, with 13 bases aligning to TRBD2. Sequencing input: blood. The TCR sequence derives from a female donor with papillary thyroid cancer or a benign thyroid nodule (not recorded which). Some clones in this sample may be carry-over from other donors' samples. This CDR3 reads CASSLRGLAGTYEQYF. In DNA form, the CDR3 reads TGTGCCAGCAGCTTGCGGGGACTAGCGGGAACCTACGAGCAGTACTTC.